The 22 T cell receptor beta chains below come from one sample, sequenced in a study of blood T cell repertoires in COVID-19. Using immunoSEQ multiplex PCR, the repertoire was profiled, and TCRdb retains in-frame clones only, with some absent. The repertoire includes 60,000 or so clones, about 91% of them detected once, and 14% sits in the top ten. The sample taken for sequencing was peripheral blood. The receptors stem from a woman aged 60-75 years with active COVID-19.

The V and J genes are TRBV11-1 and TRBJ2-7; TRBD2 aligns across 12 bases. Per germline, CDR1 SGHAT and CDR2 FQDESV (reference sequence). With V trimmed by 4 bases and J by 2 bases, 6 bases remained unmatched. The CDR3 covers 16 residues. CDR3 region: CASSSGLAGGPYEQYF. As DNA, the CDR3 is TGTGCCAGCAGCTCCGGCCTAGCGGGGGGGCCCTACGAGCAGTACTTC.

This chain connects TRBV18 to TRBJ1-4, with 10 bases lining up with TRBD1. After removal of 5 bases from V and 8 bases from J, the junction contained 17 bases not matched to a gene. Looked up from germline, CDR1 is KGHSH and CDR2 is LQKENI. CDR3 length: 18 residues. Written as DNA, the CDR3 is TGTGCCAGCTCATCGAACACCGTCGGGACAGGGGATTGGGAAAAACTGTTTTTT. Translated: CASSSNTVGTGDWEKLFF.

The rearrangement links TRBV6-5 to TRBJ2-1, with a tentative D call TRBD1 (5 bases). Trimming left V 5 bases short and J 5 bases short, with 13 bases between. CDR1 is MNHEY, CDR2 SVGAGI, per germline. The CDR3 loop spans 14 amino acids. The CDR3 sequence: CASSTIGADNEQFF. The CDR3 DNA reads TGTGCCAGCAGTACAATTGGGGCAGACAATGAGCAGTTCTTC.

This chain joins TRBV5-4 and TRBJ2-3; 12 bases map to TRBD2. This CDR3 region has 16 residues. In germline, CDR1 is SGHNT, CDR2 YYREEE (reference sequence). V lost 2 bases and J lost 2; bases outside the gene matches: 3. As DNA, the CDR3 is TGTGCCAGCAGCTTCCCTAGCGGGGGGGCCACAGATACGCAGTATTTT. Amino acids: CASSFPSGGATDTQYF.

The chain carries TRBV27 and TRBJ1-6; D not certain. Germline loops: CDR1 MNHEY, CDR2 SMNVEV (reference sequence). There are 16 residues in the CDR3. Trimming removed 0 bases from V and 11 bases from J, with 17 bases in between. This chain's CDR3 is CASSLSTQAGGTPLHF. In DNA, the CDR3 is TGTGCCAGCAGTTTATCGACCCAGGCCGGAGGTACACCCCTCCACTTT.

The chain uses TRBV4-1 and TRBJ1-4; no clear D. Germline loops: CDR1 MGHRA, CDR2 YSYEKL. The CDR3 totals 15 residues. Trimming took off 0 bases at V and 6 bases at J, with 11 bases between the two ends. CDR3 in amino acids: CASSQDERGDEKLFF. In DNA form, the CDR3 reads TGCGCCAGCAGCCAAGATGAGAGAGGAGATGAAAAACTGTTTTTT.

The V call is TRBV9, the J call TRBJ1-1; 8 positions match TRBD1. Looked up from germline, CDR1 is SGDLS and CDR2 is YYNGEE. The CDR3 has 13 amino acids. The V segment lost 4 bases and the J segment 5 bases; nucleotides outside the gene matches: 4. The CDR3 DNA is TGTGCCAGCAGCACCACAGGGGGTACTGAAGCTTTCTTT. Translating it yields CASSTTGGTEAFF. The full variable domain, completed using reference TRBV9 and TRBJ1-1, is DSGVTQTPKHLITATGQRVTLRCSPRSGDLSVYWYQQSLDQGLQFLIQYYNGEERAKGNILERFSAQQFPDLHSELNLSSLELGDSALYFCASSTTGGTEAFFGQGTRLTVV.

The chain recombines TRBV6-7 with TRBJ2-2, with D perhaps TRBD2 (6 bases). TRBV6-7 has ORF status, its function being uncertain. Trimming removed 6 bases from V and 8 bases from J, with 16 bases in between. CDR3 length: 14 residues. CDR3 sequence reads: CASRKPGGAGELFF. CDR3 DNA sequence: TGTGCCAGCAGAAAACCAGGAGGGGCTGGGGAGCTGTTTTTT.

The V and J genes are TRBV7-3 and TRBJ1-2, with a weak D call TRBD1 (5 bases). The CDR3 totals 14 residues. Germline V CDR1 and CDR2: SGHTA, FQGTGA. V lost 1 base to trimming and J lost 4 bases, with 10 bases between them. The CDR3 protein is CASSLNGGGYGYTF. The DNA of the CDR3 is TGTGCCAGCAGCTTAAACGGGGGAGGCTATGGCTACACCTTC.

The chain employs TRBV5-1 and TRBJ1-2, with TRBD1 identical over 7 bases. This CDR3 comprises 16 residues. V trimming: 1 base; J trimming: 3 bases; junction bases outside the gene matches: 9. Germline CDR1 reads SGHRS; CDR2 reads YFSETQ. The CDR3 here is CASSLNPGQRYYGYTF. The CDR3 coding sequence is TGCGCCAGCAGCTTGAATCCGGGACAGCGATACTATGGCTACACCTTC.

This chain uses TRBV6-5 with TRBJ1-1, with D perhaps matching TRBD1 (6 bases). The CDR3 loop spans 15 amino acids. With 2 bases removed from V and 0 bases from J, the gap between germline ends came to 10 bases. In germline, CDR1 is MNHEY, CDR2 SVGAGI. This CDR3 is CASSYGTSMNTEAFF. CDR3 DNA sequence: TGTGCCAGCAGTTACGGGACATCAATGAACACTGAAGCTTTCTTT.

The chain employs TRBV11-3 and TRBJ2-1; D unclear. The V gene's germline CDR1 is SGHNT and CDR2 YENEEA. V gave up 6 bases and J gave up 0 bases, with 12 bases separating them. The CDR3 is 15 residues long. The CDR3 spells CASSSTPGSYNEQFF. DNA of the CDR3: TGTGCCAGCAGTTCCACTCCAGGCTCCTACAATGAGCAGTTCTTC.

This chain uses TRBV7-9 with TRBJ1-1, with a tentative D call TRBD1 (5 bases). This CDR3 is built from 14 residues. Germline assignment: CDR1 SEHNR and CDR2 FQNEAQ (reference sequence). Trimming pared 4 bases from V and 1 base from J, leaving 10 bases between. The DNA for the CDR3 is TGTGCCAGCAGCTCCCACAGGCAGAACACTGAAGCTTTCTTT. Encoded protein: CASSSHRQNTEAFF.

The chain is built from TRBV28 and TRBJ2-7; TRBD2 might be the D (5 bases). Germline V gene data show CDR1 as MDHEN and CDR2 as SYDVKM. Trimming left V 11 bases short and J 6 bases short, with 14 bases between. This CDR3 region has 11 residues. In nucleotides, the CDR3 is TGTGCCTCTGGGCCCGGGGTCGAGCAGTACTTC. Its translation is CASGPGVEQYF.

The CDR3 here is CASSLTSAGNEQFF. The CDR3 nucleotides read TGTGCCAGCAGTTTGACTAGCGCGGGGAATGAGCAGTTCTTC. This chain connects TRBV11-2 to TRBJ2-1, with 8 bases that match TRBD2. The CDR3 has 14 amino acids. V shed 6 bases, J shed 7 bases, and the junction held 8 bases outside the gene matches. Germline CDR1 reads SGHAT; CDR2 reads FQNNGV. The variable domain in full, with the rest retrieved from reference TRBV11-2 and TRBJ2-1, is EAGVAQSPRYKIIEKRQSVAFWCNPISGHATLYWYQQILGQGPKLLIQFQNNGVVDDSQLPKDRFSAERLKGVDSTLKIQPAKLEDSAVYLCASSLTSAGNEQFFGPGTRLTVL.

The table lists this clone with a count of one. The chain employs TRBV6-4 and TRBJ1-6; 7 positions match TRBD1. Trimming at V came to 6 bases and at J to 10 bases, leaving 9 bases not matched to a gene. The CDR3 length is 14 residues. Germline assignment: CDR1 MRHNA and CDR2 SNTAGT. CDR3 in amino acids: CASRSDRVGSPLHF. The CDR3 DNA is TGTGCCAGCAGATCAGACAGGGTGGGGTCACCCCTCCACTTT.

V and J are TRBV7-2 and TRBJ2-7; 11 nucleotides align to TRBD1. Germline V gene sequence: CDR1 SGHTA, CDR2 FQGNSA. This CDR3 is built from 16 residues. V trimming: 5 bases; J trimming: 2 bases; junction bases outside the gene matches: 8. CDR3 nucleotides: TGTGCCAGCAGCCCCGGACAGGGGGCAACTCCCTACGAGCAGTACTTC. Its protein product is CASSPGQGATPYEQYF.

This clone was seen just once. An end of the junction differs from the germline gene, which may be a read error. V gene TRBV10-1 combines with J gene TRBJ2-7, with 10 bases identical to TRBD2. Germline V gene sequence: CDR1 WNHNN, CDR2 SYGVQD (reference sequence). The CDR3 is 15 residues long. CDR3 DNA: TGCGCCAGCAGTAAGTCTAGCGGGGGTCCCTACGAGCAGTACTTC. Residues: CASSKSSGGPYEQYF.

The rearrangement joins TRBV6-2 or TRBV6-3 to TRBJ2-1, with D perhaps TRBD2 (6 bases). This CDR3 has 15 residues. Trimming stripped 0 bases from V and 6 bases from J, with 12 bases between. Germline V gives CDR1 MNHEY, CDR2 SVGEGT. CDR3 sequence: CASSYSGRGGNEQFF. CDR3 bases: TGTGCCAGCAGTTACTCGGGTAGGGGAGGCAATGAGCAGTTCTTC.

This chain links TRBV9 with TRBJ1-4; 8 positions agree with TRBD1. CDR3 length: 16 amino acids. CDR1 and CDR2 (germline): SGDLS, YYNGEE. V lost 2 bases and J lost 7; bases outside the gene matches: 10. The CDR3 sequence is CASSVGDRPRGEKLFF. The CDR3 coding sequence is TGTGCCAGCAGCGTGGGGGACAGGCCCCGGGGTGAAAAACTGTTTTTT.

V is TRBV6-5 and J is TRBJ2-7; D is possibly TRBD1 (7 bases). Germline CDR1 reads MNHEY; CDR2 reads SVGAGI. This CDR3 comprises 14 residues. Trimming took off 9 bases at V and 2 bases at J, with 17 bases between the two ends. The CDR3 DNA reads TGTGCCAGTTGGCGCGGGACAGAGGCCTACGAGCAGTACTTC. Its protein is CASWRGTEAYEQYF.

This chain uses TRBV27 with TRBJ1-2, with a weak D call TRBD1 (6 bases). Germline CDR1 reads MNHEY; CDR2 reads SMNVEV (reference sequence). Deletions cut 6 bases from V and 8 bases from J, with 16 bases between. The CDR3 spans 13 residues. The CDR3 sequence is CASRPQGLMGYTF. As DNA, the CDR3 is TGTGCCAGCAGGCCACAGGGCCTCATGGGCTACACCTTC.